This is a list of T cell receptor beta chains from one sample in a study of blood T cell repertoires in COVID-19. Sequencing used immunoSEQ multiplex PCR; TCRdb keeps in-frame clones, though not all of them. The profile shows around 220,000 clones, 70% to 85% of them singletons. Material: peripheral blood. All receptors derive from a woman in her thirties or forties with active or convalescent COVID-19. The CDR3 runs from the conserved cysteine through the conserved F or W. A D gene is named only where the DNA matches it firmly. Clone sizes are given selectively: once, few, many, or a class where the clone is expanded.

TRBD1	-	TRBV2	TRBJ2-5	CASSDGTEAQETQYF	TGTGCCAGCAGTGACGGGACAGAAGCCCAAGAGACCCAGTACTTC
-	once	TRBV5-1	TRBJ1-4	CASSFGAQANEKLFF	TGCGCCAGCAGCTTTGGGGCACAGGCTAATGAAAAACTGTTTTTT
-	-	TRBV2	TRBJ2-1	CARSVGTTGNEQFF	TGTGCCAGATCTGTGGGGACAACGGGAAATGAGCAGTTCTTC
-	few	TRBV13	TRBJ1-2	CASSIRQDHYGYTF	TGTGCCAGCAGCATCCGACAGGACCACTATGGCTACACCTTC
TRBD1	-	TRBV12-3/TRBV12-4	TRBJ1-6	CASTLTGDSPLHF	TGTGCCAGCACTCTCACAGGGGACTCACCCCTCCACTTT
TRBD1	once	TRBV28	TRBJ1-2	CASSPARGTYGYTF	TGTGCCAGCAGTCCGGCCAGGGGGACCTATGGCTACACCTTC
TRBD2	-	TRBV5-1	TRBJ2-3	CASSSSGGPTDTQYF	TGCGCCAGCAGCTCTAGCGGGGGCCCCACAGATACGCAGTATTTT
TRBD1	-	TRBV9	TRBJ1-3	CASSVGNRGPSGNTIYF	TGTGCCAGCAGCGTAGGGAACAGGGGGCCCTCTGGAAACACCATATATTTT
-	-	TRBV28	TRBJ1-2	CASSLVGSRPNYGYTF	TGTGCCAGCAGTTTGGTGGGCTCCCGACCTAACTATGGCTACACCTTC
TRBD1	-	TRBV5-1	TRBJ2-1	CASSPSGTGDYNEQFF	TGCGCCAGCAGCCCTTCTGGGACAGGGGACTACAATGAGCAGTTCTTC
TRBD1	few	TRBV29-1	TRBJ1-2	CSVEQRQGARGYTF	TGCAGCGTTGAACAGAGACAGGGGGCGAGGGGCTACACCTTC
-	-	TRBV19	TRBJ1-5	CASSIGVVEPQHF	TGTGCCAGTAGTATAGGAGTGGTGGAGCCCCAGCATTTT
-	-	TRBV12-5	TRBJ2-2	CASGLSQKGTVNTGELFF	TGTGCTAGTGGTTTGTCACAAAAAGGGACTGTGAACACCGGGGAGCTGTTTTTT
-	-	TRBV18	TRBJ1-4	CASSTSRATNEKLFF	TGTGCCAGCTCAACTAGCCGGGCAACTAATGAAAAACTGTTTTTT
TRBD1	-	TRBV28	TRBJ2-7	CASTKRDRSFF	TGTGCCAGCACCAAACGGGACAGATCCTTCTTC
-	-	TRBV6-1	TRBJ2-2	CASSVQGVNTGELFF	TGTGCCAGCAGTGTACAGGGCGTTAACACCGGGGAGCTGTTTTTT
TRBD1	-	TRBV4-1	TRBJ1-5	CAGGTGKRENQPQHF	TGCGCGGGGGGGACAGGGAAACGGGAGAATCAGCCCCAGCATTTT
TRBD1	once	TRBV6-5	TRBJ1-5	CASSPTGDQPQHF	TGTGCCAGCAGCCCGACAGGGGATCAGCCCCAGCATTTT
-	-	TRBV19	TRBJ1-2	CASSITGYVTYGYTF	TGTGCCAGTAGTATTACCGGGTACGTGACCTATGGCTACACCTTC
-	-	TRBV18	TRBJ2-5	CASSPRVEGPGETQYF	TGTGCCAGCTCACCAAGGGTGGAGGGACCAGGCGAGACCCAGTACTTC
TRBD1	once	TRBV28	TRBJ1-4	CASSRDSEKLFF	TGTGCCAGCAGTCGGGACAGTGAAAAACTGTTTTTT
TRBD1	-	TRBV28	TRBJ1-1	CASRAQGGRAEAFF	TGTGCCAGCAGGGCACAGGGGGGTAGGGCTGAAGCTTTCTTT
-	-	TRBV20-1	TRBJ2-7	CSASTGNPYEQYF	TGCAGTGCTAGTACCGGGAACCCCTACGAGCAGTACTTC
-	-	TRBV29-1	TRBJ2-2	CSAQNTGELFF	TGCAGCGCTCAGAACACCGGGGAGCTGTTTTTT
-	-	TRBV7-9	TRBJ2-2	CASSFGRRELFF	TGTGCCAGCAGCTTTGGGCGCCGGGAGCTGTTTTTT
-	few	TRBV5-1	TRBJ1-4	CASSLAQGIGEKLFF	TGCGCCAGCAGCTTGGCCCAGGGGATTGGAGAAAAACTGTTTTTT
TRBD2	-	TRBV11-2	TRBJ2-2	CASSRSGGQNTGELFF	TGTGCCAGCAGCCGAAGCGGGGGGCAAAACACCGGGGAGCTGTTTTTT
-	-	TRBV19	TRBJ1-4	CASTPIAATNEKLFF	TGTGCCAGTACACCAATTGCAGCAACTAATGAAAAACTGTTTTTT
-	few	TRBV9	TRBJ1-3	CASSAGVSGNTIYF	TGTGCCAGCAGCGCGGGAGTCTCTGGAAACACCATATATTTT
TRBD1	-	TRBV29-1	TRBJ1-2	CSVEEAGQGGTF	TGCAGCGTTGAAGAGGCGGGACAGGGGGGAACCTTC
TRBD1	-	TRBV5-1	TRBJ2-2	CASSHLAGQGGTTGELFF	TGCGCCAGCAGCCATCTGGCGGGACAGGGGGGGACCACCGGGGAGCTGTTTTTT
-	-	TRBV11-1	TRBJ2-5	CASSLGWETQETQYF	TGTGCCAGCAGCTTAGGCTGGGAGACCCAAGAGACCCAGTACTTC
TRBD2	-	TRBV28	TRBJ2-1	CASSRGGASYNEQFF	TGTGCCAGCAGCCGGGGGGGGGCTTCCTACAATGAGCAGTTCTTC